The clone carrying this TCR beta chain was detected a few times. Germline V gene sequence: CDR1 SGDLS, CDR2 YYNGEE. V lost 0 bases, J lost 6 bases, and 8 bases lay in between. This CDR3 has 13 residues. These data are taken from a study of T-cell reconstitution after alpha-beta-depleted transplantation in children. Preparation of the TCRbeta library was carried out with unique molecular identifiers. One entry per CDR3 protein, called by TCRdb with MiXCR from the PCR reads. This sample has approximately 420,000 distinct CDR3 sequences, with about a tenth found just once. The sample consisted of PBMCs from the stem cell graft donor, taken from the stem cell graft. This TCR was sampled from a human donor who donated a stem cell graft to a child with acute myeloid leukemia. The chain has TRBV9 and TRBJ2-3; the D is unclear. CDR3 sequence (DNA): TGTGCCAGCAGCGTAGGTACTGGGGATACGCAGTATTTT. As protein: CASSVGTGDTQYF.